These T cell receptor beta chains were read from a single sample in a study of cytomegalovirus exposure and HLA in healthy donors. Generated by immunoSEQ multiplex PCR, the TCRdb table keeps only in-frame clones and is missing some. In all, the sample yields 170,000 or so clones. The specimen was PBMCs. Receptors originate from a man aged 25-45 years in good health and CMV-seronegative. The CDR3 runs from the conserved cysteine through the conserved F or W. D genes are given only for firm matches.

>TRBV7-2|TRBD1
CASRWGQINSPLHF
>TRBV18|TRBD1
CASSPTNRDRGIGGYTF
>TRBV5-6|-
CASSLGWASYEQYF
>TRBV7-3|-
CASRGLTGANVLTF
>TRBV7-2|TRBD2
CASSLGAGGGKTQYF
>TRBV7-9|-
CASSLSQSYEKLFF
>TRBV6-4|-
CASSDTGDSGANVLTF
>TRBV19|TRBD1
CASSQGAHHGELFF
>TRBV4-3|-
CASSQDLGGGQPQHF
>TRBV11-2|-
CASSSLDRNSGNTIYF
>TRBV6-5|-
CASSSYANEQYF
>TRBV10-1|TRBD1
CASGTGDDTEAFF
>TRBV9|TRBD1
CASSITGGSYEQYF
>TRBV11-2|-
CASSSLGGLEQYF
>TRBV18|-
CASSPQGPAVRPQHF
>TRBV28|TRBD1
CASSPRQGRETQYF
>TRBV5-1|-
CASSLGQGKEKLFF
>TRBV6-6|TRBD1
CASSYSITGTANEQFF
>TRBV28|-
CASTALLYEQYF
>TRBV4-1|TRBD1
CASSQEDRLANYGYTF
>TRBV5-4|-
CASSSRTVAANEKLFF
>TRBV10-2|TRBD1
CASRLTGEYQPQHF
>TRBV6-1|TRBD1
CASSSRGRGLEAFF